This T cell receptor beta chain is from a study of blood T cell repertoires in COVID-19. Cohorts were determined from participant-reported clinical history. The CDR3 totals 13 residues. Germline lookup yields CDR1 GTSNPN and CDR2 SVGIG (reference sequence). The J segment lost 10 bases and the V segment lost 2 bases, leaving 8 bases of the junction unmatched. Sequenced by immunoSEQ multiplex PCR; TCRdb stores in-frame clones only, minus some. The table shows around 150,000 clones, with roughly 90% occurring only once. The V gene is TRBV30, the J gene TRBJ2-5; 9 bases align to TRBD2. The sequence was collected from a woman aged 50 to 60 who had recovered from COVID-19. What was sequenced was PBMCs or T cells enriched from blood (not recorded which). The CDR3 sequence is CAWSTGGGADQYF. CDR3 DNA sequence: TGTGCCTGGAGTACTGGCGGGGGGGCTGACCAGTACTTC.